These 16 T cell receptor beta chains were all obtained from the same sample, sequenced in a study of T cells expressing NK-cell markers. TCRdb re-called the 5' RACE reads; every CDR3 protein appears as one record, without DNA. The table lists about 390,000 distinct CDR3 sequences. The sample was blood T cells: a sorted CD56 or NKG2C T cell subset, CD4+ or CD8+ T cells, or bulk PBMC T cells (not recorded which). These receptors were collected from a woman between 50 and 59 years old in good health.

This chain uses TRBV10-3 with TRBJ2-1; TCRdb names TRBD2, which stays unverified in the absence of DNA. Germline lookup yields CDR1 ENHRY and CDR2 SYGVKD. This CDR3 has 17 amino acids. CDR3 region: CAIEGADGTSGATEQFF.

V usage is TRBV3-1 and J usage is TRBJ2-7; TCRdb reports TRBD2, a call that lacks DNA to check it against. The CDR3 consists of 15 residues. CDR1 and CDR2 (germline): LGHDT, YNNKEL (reference sequence). The CDR3 sequence is CASSPTLAYSYEQYF.

The chain carries TRBV20-1 and TRBJ1-5; TCRdb's D call of TRBD1 is untestable without DNA. This CDR3 spans 15 amino acids. CDR1 DFQATT and CDR2 SNEGSKA come from the germline V gene (reference sequence). The CDR3 sequence: CSASFRGQSYQPQHF.

V gene TRBV5-1 combines with J gene TRBJ2-2; no DNA is available, so the TRBD2 call from TCRdb remains unchecked. This CDR3 is built from 18 residues. The V gene's germline CDR1 is SGHRS and CDR2 YFSETQ. This CDR3 reads CASSTWTSGAPYTGELFF.

The rearrangement links TRBV5-6 to TRBJ2-5; TCRdb gives TRBD1 as the D gene, but with no DNA this cannot be confirmed. Germline V gene lookup returns CDR1 SGHDT and CDR2 YYEEEE. The length of the CDR3 is 16 residues. The CDR3 region is CASTLIRAQPLETQYF.

The chain combines TRBV24-1 with TRBJ2-1; absent DNA, TCRdb's TRBD2 call cannot be checked. Germline V gene sequence: CDR1 KGHDR, CDR2 SFDVKD. This CDR3 has 15 residues. The CDR3 reads CATSDPAGEFHEQFF.

The gene calls are TRBV5-6 and TRBJ2-5; the TCRdb call, TRBD2, lacks DNA for checking. The CDR3 is 12 residues long. CDR1 SGHDT and CDR2 YYEEEE come from the germline V gene. Here the CDR3 reads CASSYLAETQYF.

The chain links TRBV7-9 to TRBJ1-1. The germline gives CDR1 SEHNR, CDR2 FQNEAQ (reference sequence). The CDR3 contains 13 residues. CDR3 loop: CASTNPQYLEAFF.

The V and J genes are TRBV20-1 and TRBJ2-1; TCRdb designates TRBD1, a call that cannot be tested without DNA. CDR3 size: 15 residues. The germline gives CDR1 DFQATT, CDR2 SNEGSKA (reference sequence). The CDR3 protein is CSARDPQGAVMGQFF.

The J gene is TRBJ2-1, the V gene TRBV7-9. Germline V gene sequence: CDR1 SEHNR, CDR2 FQNEAQ (reference sequence). This CDR3 comprises 11 residues. CDR3: CASSFAAEQFF.

The chain carries TRBV12-3 or TRBV12-4 and TRBJ2-1; there is no DNA to check the TCRdb D call of TRBD2. The CDR3 consists of 23 residues. The CDR3 sequence: CASSLSGWSTGLAELYSYNEQFF.

The chain employs TRBV5-1 and TRBJ2-1; TCRdb's D call of TRBD2 is untestable without DNA. The CDR3 runs 15 residues. The germline gives CDR1 SGHRS, CDR2 YFSETQ. The CDR3 spells CASSSGTILRDEQFF. The variable domain in full, with the rest retrieved from reference TRBV5-1 and TRBJ2-1, is KAGVTQTPRYLIKTRGQQVTLSCSPISGHRSVSWYQQTPGQGLQFLFEYFSETQRNKGNFPGRFSGRQFSNSRSEMNVSTLELGDSALYLCASSSGTILRDEQFFGPGTRLTVL.

CDR3 in amino acids: CASSLQRVTGELFF. The V gene is TRBV5-1, the J gene TRBJ2-2. The V gene's germline CDR1 is SGHRS and CDR2 YFSETQ. The CDR3 contains 14 residues.

The chain combines TRBV6-4 with TRBJ1-6; TCRdb proposes TRBD1, but this gene call is untestable without DNA. The CDR3 totals 14 residues. Germline V gene lookup returns CDR1 MRHNA and CDR2 SNTAGT. This CDR3 is CASSDRTGGSPLHF.

The V gene is TRBV3-1, the J gene TRBJ1-4; the D gene TCRdb calls, TRBD1, cannot be checked with no DNA. The CDR3 totals 14 residues. CDR1 is LGHDT and CDR2 is YNNKEL in the germline V gene (reference sequence). CDR3: CASKGGGSNEKLFF.

This chain uses TRBV15 with TRBJ1-1. The CDR3 totals 14 residues. The germline gives CDR1 LNHNV, CDR2 YYDKDF (reference sequence). CDR3: CATSREMRGTEAFF.